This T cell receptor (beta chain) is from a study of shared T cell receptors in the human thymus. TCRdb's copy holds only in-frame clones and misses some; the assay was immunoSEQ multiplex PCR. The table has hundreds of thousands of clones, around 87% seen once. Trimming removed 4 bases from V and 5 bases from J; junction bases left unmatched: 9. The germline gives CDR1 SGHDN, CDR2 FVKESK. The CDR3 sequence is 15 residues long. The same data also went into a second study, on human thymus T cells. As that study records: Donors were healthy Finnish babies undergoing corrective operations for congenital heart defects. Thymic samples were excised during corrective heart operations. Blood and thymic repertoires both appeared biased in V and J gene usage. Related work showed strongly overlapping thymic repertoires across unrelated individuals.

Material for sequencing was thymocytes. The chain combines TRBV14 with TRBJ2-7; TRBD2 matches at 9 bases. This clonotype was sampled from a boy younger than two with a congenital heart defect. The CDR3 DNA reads TGTGCCAGCAGCCGTCCGAAGCGGGAGGCAGACGAGCAGTACTTC. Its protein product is CASSRPKREADEQYF.